A single TCR beta chain is shown here with its context. Its antigen remains unknown. The sample contains more than one DNA sequence encoding this CDR3. The sample is drawn from a study of shared clonotypes between healthy human individuals. Across several immunoSEQ plates, the genomic DNA of each subset was split evenly. This table comes from immunoSEQ multiplex PCR, and its TCRdb copy is limited to in-frame clones, with some not included. The repertoire consists of roughly 1.5 million clones, with 95% to 99% occurring once and the leading ten covering approximately 0.44%. Germline CDR1 and CDR2: SGHNT and YYREEE (reference sequence). The CDR3 has 13 amino acids. V lost 4 bases to trimming and J lost 1 base, with 8 bases between them. Whole-study results and caveats: Naive CD4 clonotypes overlapped across a handful of donors at around 4.7%.

The V gene is TRBV5-4, the J gene TRBJ1-1; TRBD1 is a possible D gene (5 bases). The sequence derives from a man younger than 40 in good health. Sequencing was carried out using naive CD4+ T cells sorted from blood. The subset was: CD45RA+ positively selected. CDR3 protein: CASSPQGNTEAFF. The CDR3 DNA reads TGTGCCAGCAGCCCTCAGGGGAACACTGAAGCTTTCTTT.